This passage covers 21 T cell receptor beta chains from one sample sequenced in a study of T cells in women clearing cervical HPV infection. The table came from immunoSEQ multiplex PCR; TCRdb's copy has only in-frame clones and leaves some out. The sample table includes fewer than 25,000 clones. Sequencing input: blood buffy coat. Receptor source: a woman between 18 and 75 years old with a cervical HPV16 infection that either progressed to CIN3+ or cleared (not recorded which).

This clone is called medium-sized based on its frequency. Sequencing ends 3 residues short of the CDR3 end; the germline J gene provides the rest. The genes are TRBV7-2 and TRBJ2-4; TRBD2 matches 12 bases. The germline CDR1 and CDR2 sequences are SGHTA and FQGNSA. CDR3 size: 15 residues. With V trimmed by 4 bases and J by 5 bases, 3 bases remained unmatched. CDR3 DNA (partial): TGTGCCAGCAGCTCGAGACTAGCGGGGGAAAACATT. This gives the protein CASSSRLAGENI. The CDR3 in full is CASSSRLAGENIQYF.

A remark on this clone: The read comes to an end 3 residues before the CDR3 does, leaving the germline J gene to fill in the end. This chain joins TRBV19 and TRBJ2-2, with TRBD1 matching 8 bases. This CDR3 contains 15 residues. Germline CDR1 is LNHDA and CDR2 is SQIVND (reference sequence). Partial CDR3 DNA: TGTGCCAGTAGGACTACAGGGGGTTCCAATTCACCG. Amino acid sequence: CASRTTGGSNSP. In full, the CDR3 is CASRTTGGSNSPLFF.

A remark on this clone: With the read ending 3 residues before the CDR3 end, the germline J gene is used to fill in that end. The chain couples TRBV7-2 to TRBJ1-6; possibly TRBD1 for D (6 bases). Germline V CDR1 and CDR2: SGHTA, FQGNSA. Trimming left V 5 bases short and J 7 bases short, with 12 bases between. The CDR3 runs 14 residues. The CDR3 loop is CASSLGHPNSPLHF. The CDR3 bases that were read are TGTGCCAGCAGCCTGGGACACCCAAATTCACCC.

With respect to this clone: The read is 3 residues too short to cover the CDR3 end, so that end is filled in from the germline J gene. The chain uses TRBV4-1 and TRBJ2-5; the D call may be TRBD1 or TRBD2 (5 bases each). V lost 0 bases, J lost 4 bases, and 9 bases lay in between. Germline CDR1 is MGHRA and CDR2 is YSYEKL. The CDR3 spans 14 residues. The CDR3 bases that were read are TGCGCCAGCAGCCAAGAACCAGGGAGAGAGACC. It codes for CASSQEPGRET. In full, the CDR3 is CASSQEPGRETQYF.

For this clone: The CDR3 end is not reached by the read, which stops 3 residues before it; the germline J gene fills it in. The chain links TRBV6-2 or TRBV6-3 to TRBJ2-5; no clear D gene. This CDR3 has 11 amino acids. From germline, CDR1 is MNHEY and CDR2 SVGEGT. V shed 2 bases and J shed 5 bases, with 3 bases lying between them. This CDR3 reads CASSYGETQYF. The CDR3 DNA, read in part, is TGTGCCAGCAGTTACGGCGAGACC.

The part of the CDR3 DNA that was read is TGTGCCAGCGGCTCCACAGGGTTTAATTCACCC. Encoded protein: CASGSTGFNSP. In full, the CDR3 reads CASGSTGFNSPLHF. The V and J genes are TRBV7-6 and TRBJ1-6; perhaps TRBD1 as D (6 bases). The observed sequence ends 3 residues before the CDR3 terminus, with the missing tail filled in from the germline J gene. Trimming left V 8 bases short and J 6 bases short, with 14 bases between. This CDR3 region has 14 residues. The germline gives CDR1 SGHVS, CDR2 FNYEAQ. Looking up the rest from reference TRBV7-6 and TRBJ1-6 gives the full variable domain: GAGVSQSPRYKVTKRGQDVALRCDPISGHVSLYWYRQALGQGPEFLTYFNYEAQQDKSGLPNDRFSAERPEGSISTLTIQRTEQRDSAMYRCASGSTGFNSPLHFGNGTRLTVT.

Points on this clone: The read comes to an end 3 residues before the CDR3 does, leaving the germline J gene to fill in the end. The chain recombines TRBV11-2 with TRBJ1-2, with D unclear. Germline values: CDR1 SGHAT, CDR2 FQNNGV. There are 12 residues in the CDR3. CDR3 bases read: TGTGCCAGCAGTTCCGAAGGGTCCTTC. Its translation: CASSSEGSF. The CDR3 as a whole reads CASSSEGSFYTF.

Remarks on this clone: The CDR3 end lies 3 residues beyond the end of the read and is filled in from the germline J gene. The J gene is TRBJ2-7, the V gene TRBV5-1; TRBD1 matches at 8 bases. This CDR3 comprises 14 residues. V lost 3 bases and J lost 5; bases outside the gene matches: 7. Germline V gene lookup returns CDR1 SGHRS and CDR2 YFSETQ. CDR3 in amino acids: CASSYRTGIHEQYF. The part of the CDR3 DNA that was read is TGCGCCAGCAGCTATCGGACAGGGATCCACGAG.

The sequenced part of the CDR3 DNA is TGTGCCAGCAGCTTACCGGGACTAGATACAGATACG. It specifies CASSLPGLDTDT. The whole CDR3 region reads CASSLPGLDTDTQYF. The rearrangement uses TRBV5-6 and TRBJ2-3, with TRBD2 matching 8 bases. The CDR3 extends 3 residues past the end of the read, so its final part is completed from the germline J gene. Per germline, CDR1 SGHDT and CDR2 YYEEEE. V shed 2 bases and J 3 bases; nucleotides not matched to a gene: 5. This CDR3 contains 15 residues.

With respect to this clone: Coverage ceases 3 residues before the CDR3 finishes, and the germline J gene fills in the end. This chain links TRBV5-3 with TRBJ2-2; 9 nucleotides match TRBD1. TRBV5-3 is noted as an ORF with a role that remains uncertain. CDR3 length equals 18 residues. The covered CDR3 bases are TGTGCCAGAAGCTACCCGGGACAGGGATGCTCCTATAATTCACCG. Its translation: CARSYPGQGCSYNSP. Given in full, the CDR3 is CARSYPGQGCSYNSPLFF.

A note on this clone: The read finishes 3 residues shy of the CDR3 end, and the germline J gene is used to complete it. The V call is TRBV5-4, the J call TRBJ2-5, with 7 bases aligning to TRBD1. V shed 4 bases and J 5 bases; nucleotides not matched to a gene: 11. The CDR3 covers 15 residues. Germline CDR1 reads SGHNT; CDR2 reads YYREEE (reference sequence). Here the CDR3 reads CASSSQDRVRETQYF. The sequenced part of the CDR3 DNA is TGTGCCAGCAGCAGCCAAGACAGGGTGCGGGAGACC.

With respect to this clone: The CDR3 is cut off 3 residues early in the read; its end comes from the germline J gene. The genes are TRBV19 and TRBJ2-7, with TRBD1 identical over 8 bases. Germline CDR1 LNHDA, CDR2 SQIVND (reference sequence). This CDR3 is 14 amino acids long. J was trimmed by 2 bases and V by 4 bases; bases with no gene match: 4. The covered CDR3 bases are TGTGCCAGTAGTAGACAGGGGATACCCTACGAG. Translated: CASSRQGIPYE. The whole CDR3 sequence is CASSRQGIPYEQYF.

Worth noting for this clone: The read terminates 3 residues before the CDR3 end, so the remaining end is supplied by the germline J gene. The chain is built from TRBV5-1 and TRBJ2-5, with a possible D match to TRBD1 (6 bases). Germline-derived CDR1 and CDR2 are SGHRS and YFSETQ. CDR3 length: 15 residues. V lost 3 bases, J lost 1 base, and 13 bases lay in between. The sequenced CDR3 bases are TGCGCCAGCAGCTCCACCGGGACAACCCAAGAGACC. This encodes CASSSTGTTQET. The full CDR3 protein is CASSSTGTTQETQYF.

Concerning this clone: The read finishes 3 residues shy of the CDR3 end, and the germline J gene is used to complete it. The V call is TRBV5-1, the J call TRBJ2-1; TRBD1 is a possible D gene (6 bases). The V gene's germline CDR1 is SGHRS and CDR2 YFSETQ. The CDR3 contains 15 residues. The V and J ends lost 0 bases and 7 bases respectively, with 14 bases between them. The part of the CDR3 DNA that was read is TGCGCCAGCAGCTTGGGCGGGCGAAGGGGGAATGAG. Its translation is CASSLGGRRGNE. Given in full, the CDR3 is CASSLGGRRGNEQFF.

About this clone itself: At one boundary the junction diverges from the germline segment, which might be a read error. This CDR3 reads CASSLGSGFGEKLFF. Incomplete CDR3 DNA: TGTGCTAGCAGCTTAGGTTCAGGGTTTGGTGAAAAA. The gene calls are TRBV7-7 and TRBJ1-4; D is perhaps TRBD1 (5 bases). The read terminates 3 residues before the CDR3 end, so the remaining end is supplied by the germline J gene. Germline CDR1 reads SSHAT; CDR2 reads FNYEAQ (reference sequence). CDR3 length: 15 residues.

For this clone: The read finishes 3 residues shy of the CDR3 end, and the germline J gene is used to complete it. The chain has TRBV30 and TRBJ1-6, with TRBD1 matching 8 bases. Per germline, CDR1 GTSNPN and CDR2 SVGIG (reference sequence). The CDR3 covers 15 residues. The junction had 9 bases not matched to a gene; V was cut back by 5 bases and J by 6 bases. CDR3 DNA (partial): TGTGCCTGGCGCTATAGAGACAGGGGTAATTCACCC. Amino acids: CAWRYRDRGNSP. The whole CDR3 sequence reads CAWRYRDRGNSPLHF.

As regards this clone: The read ends 3 residues shy of where the CDR3 ends; the end is completed using the germline J gene. This chain links TRBV5-1 with TRBJ1-1, with 8 positions matching TRBD1. The V gene end was trimmed by 4 bases and the J gene end by 1 base; junction bases not matched to a gene: 3. The length of the CDR3 is 14 residues. The V gene's germline CDR1 is SGHRS and CDR2 YFSETQ. The CDR3 region is CASSTDRGNTEAFF. CDR3 bases read: TGCGCCAGCAGCACCGACAGGGGGAACACTGAA.

Notes on this clone: The read comes to an end 3 residues before the CDR3 does, leaving the germline J gene to fill in the end. The V gene is TRBV20-1, the J gene TRBJ1-1, with D possibly being TRBD1 (6 bases). V shed 6 bases and J shed 5 bases, with 16 bases lying between them. There are 13 residues in the CDR3. Germline V gene sequence: CDR1 DFQATT, CDR2 SNEGSKA (reference sequence). The sequenced CDR3 bases are TGCAGTGCGTCCACAGGGTGGGGTACTGAA. It yields the protein CSASTGWGTE. The entire CDR3 is CSASTGWGTEAFF.

With respect to this clone: With the read ending 3 residues before the CDR3 end, the germline J gene is used to fill in that end. The V gene is TRBV7-9, the J gene TRBJ2-1, with D hard to call. Trimming shortened V by 5 bases and J by 7 bases, and 6 bases separated the two germline ends. CDR3 length equals 11 residues. The germline gives CDR1 SEHNR, CDR2 FQNEAQ (reference sequence). CDR3 DNA (partial): TGTGCCAGCAGCCTCAGAAATGAG. Encoded protein: CASSLRNE. The entire CDR3 reads CASSLRNEQFF.

The CDR3 region is CSASSGPTDTQYF. The covered CDR3 bases are TGCAGTGCTAGTTCAGGGCCCACAGATACG. This chain links TRBV20-1 with TRBJ2-3; possible D gene TRBD1, 5 bases. The sequenced fragment ends 3 residues before the CDR3 boundary, so the rest is inferred from the germline J gene. Trimming removed 3 bases at V and 2 bases at J, with 9 bases between. Per the germline V gene, CDR1 is DFQATT and CDR2 is SNEGSKA (reference sequence). The CDR3 has 13 residues.

About this clone itself: The sequenced fragment ends 3 residues before the CDR3 boundary, so the rest is inferred from the germline J gene. The chain is built from TRBV19 and TRBJ1-5, with D hard to call. The germline V gene encodes CDR1 LNHDA and CDR2 SQIVND (reference sequence). The CDR3 extends over 16 amino acids. Trimming shortened V by 4 bases and J by 1 base, and 14 bases separated the two germline ends. Incomplete CDR3 DNA: TGTGCCAGTAGTACGTACAGTGTCATAAGCAATCAGCCC. It is translated as CASSTYSVISNQP. The full CDR3 is CASSTYSVISNQPQHF.